These T cell receptor beta chains were read from a single sample in a study of blood T cell repertoires in COVID-19. Profiled with immunoSEQ multiplex PCR; TCRdb holds only in-frame clones, not every one. The table records some 300,000 clones, approximately 86% of them present only once. The sequenced sample consisted of peripheral blood. These receptors all stem from a young man with active or convalescent COVID-19. Each CDR3 is given with its conserved first and last residue. A D gene is named only where the DNA matches it firmly. Clone size, where shown, is once, few, many, or a class for clones that have expanded.

v_call	j_call	d_call	cdr3_length	clone_size	cdr3_aa	cdr3_nt
TRBV4-3	TRBJ2-1	TRBD2	16	.	CASSQSSSGGGNEQFF	TGCGCCAGCAGCCAAAGTTCCAGCGGGGGGGGCAATGAGCAGTTCTTC
TRBV19	TRBJ2-1	.	15	.	CASSVIPPPNNEQFF	TGTGCCAGTAGTGTTATACCCCCACCTAACAATGAGCAGTTCTTC
TRBV18	TRBJ1-1	.	12	.	CASSLPVGAAFF	TGTGCCAGCTCATTACCTGTGGGGGCGGCTTTCTTT
TRBV4-2	TRBJ2-2	TRBD2	16	once	CASSRPGLAQGGELFF	TGTGCCAGCAGCCGACCGGGACTAGCCCAGGGGGGGGAGCTGTTTTTT
TRBV5-6	TRBJ1-2	TRBD1	13	.	CASSLLGGHGYTF	TGTGCCAGCAGCTTGTTAGGGGGCCATGGCTACACCTTC
TRBV11-2	TRBJ2-7	.	14	.	CASSLDLQKGVRGF	TGTGCCAGCAGCTTAGATCTTCAGAAGGGGGTCAGAGGGTTC
TRBV7-2	TRBJ2-4	.	14	.	CASSPGPTGNIQYF	TGTGCCAGCAGCCCCGGGCCCACGGGGAACATTCAGTACTTC
TRBV18	TRBJ1-1	TRBD1	17	once	CASSPPGQGARDTEAFF	TGTGCCAGCTCACCACCGGGACAGGGGGCGCGGGACACTGAAGCTTTCTTT
TRBV10-3	TRBJ1-2	TRBD1	13	.	CAIRPGQGTGYTF	TGTGCCATCAGACCGGGACAGGGTACGGGCTACACCTTC
TRBV5-6	TRBJ1-2	TRBD1	14	.	CASSRQGLVYGYTF	TGTGCCAGCAGCAGACAGGGGTTGGTCTATGGCTACACCTTC
TRBV4-3	TRBJ2-7	TRBD2	14	.	CASSQFSGGEEQYF	TGCGCCAGCAGCCAATTTAGCGGGGGGGAAGAGCAGTACTTC
TRBV9	TRBJ2-2	.	15	.	CASRANEGRIGELFF	TGTGCCAGCAGAGCCAACGAGGGCCGTATCGGGGAGCTGTTTTTT
TRBV28	TRBJ1-1	.	12	.	CASSLRLTEAFF	TGTGCCAGCAGTTTGCGGTTAACTGAAGCTTTCTTT
TRBV28	TRBJ1-4	.	16	.	CASKDQGFATNEKLFF	TGTGCCAGCAAGGACCAGGGCTTTGCAACTAATGAAAAACTGTTTTTT
TRBV7-9	TRBJ2-7	.	19	.	CASSPIGPPLPDSNYEQYF	TGTGCCAGCAGTCCGATTGGTCCGCCCTTGCCCGACAGCAACTACGAGCAGTACTTC
TRBV6-2/TRBV6-3	TRBJ1-2	TRBD1	14	.	CASSRTGQNYGYTF	TGTGCCAGCAGCCGAACGGGACAGAACTATGGCTACACCTTC
TRBV5-1	TRBJ1-2	TRBD1	13	.	CASSPQGADGYTF	TGCGCCAGCAGCCCACAGGGGGCGGATGGCTACACCTTC
TRBV11-3	TRBJ2-1	.	16	.	CASSQISGSSYNEQFF	TGTGCCAGCAGCCAAATCAGCGGATCCTCCTACAATGAGCAGTTCTTC
TRBV6-5	TRBJ2-7	.	14	.	CASSRDFSSYEQYF	TGTGCCAGCAGCCGGGACTTTAGCTCCTACGAGCAGTACTTC
TRBV7-9	TRBJ2-1	.	12	.	CASSLEGYEQFF	TGTGCCAGCAGCTTAGAGGGGTATGAGCAGTTCTTC
TRBV6-6	TRBJ1-1	TRBD1	14	.	CASRGQGMNTEAFF	TGTGCCAGCAGGGGACAGGGGATGAACACTGAAGCTTTCTTT
TRBV11-3	TRBJ2-1	.	12	.	CASSFRGDEQFF	TGTGCCAGCAGCTTCAGGGGTGATGAGCAGTTCTTC
TRBV11-2	TRBJ2-1	.	15	.	CASSFQPQGGTQQFF	TGTGCCAGCAGCTTTCAACCTCAAGGCGGGACGCAGCAGTTCTTC
TRBV6-2/TRBV6-3	TRBJ1-1	TRBD1	19	.	CASSYWGFDRGFMNTEAFF	TGTGCCAGCAGTTACTGGGGCTTTGACAGGGGCTTTATGAACACTGAAGCTTTCTTT
TRBV18	TRBJ2-2	TRBD1	17	.	CASSPPPDRGLTGELFF	TGTGCCAGCTCACCACCGCCTGACAGGGGATTGACCGGGGAGCTGTTTTTT
TRBV7-9	TRBJ1-5	.	15	many	CASSSDPRPNQPQHF	TGTGCCAGCAGCTCAGATCCACGTCCTAATCAGCCCCAGCATTTT
TRBV4-2	TRBJ2-1	.	17	.	CASSQEGAQVGYNEQFF	TGTGCCAGCAGCCAAGAGGGGGCGCAGGTTGGGTACAATGAGCAGTTCTTC